This T cell receptor (beta chain) was identified in a study of T cells in Graves' hyperthyroidism and ophthalmopathy. The CDR3 runs 15 residues. The V and J ends lost 3 bases and 1 base respectively, with 13 bases between them. Germline lookup yields CDR1 SGHNT and CDR2 YYREEE (reference sequence). Whole-study findings and limits: A model built on 13 V-J features separated ophthalmopathy from stable hyperthyroidism.

As regards this clonotype: Its antigen is still unknown.

TCR beta CDR3 region amplification was performed from RNA transcripts. Using the HTBI primer set, a first-round RT-PCR was run on the TCR CDR3. Using its own MiXCR run on the multiplex PCR reads, TCRdb lists one record per CDR3 protein. The data show 550,000 to 800,000 distinct CDR3 sequences, with about a sixth seen just once and roughly 8% held by the top ten. The diagnoses drew upon clinical symptoms, serum thyroxine and TRAb, thyroid ultrasound and orbital computed tomography. This rearrangement joins TRBV5-4 to TRBJ1-1; D might be TRBD1 (5 bases). This clonotype originated in a man aged 18 to 29 with Graves' hyperthyroidism. The specimen was blood. CDR3 nucleotides: TGTGCCAGCAGCTCCCCCAAGGGGTCGAACACTGAAGCTTTCTTT. Translated, it gives CASSSPKGSNTEAFF.